This TCR beta chain was found in a study of blood T cell repertoires in COVID-19. In regard to this clone: At one end the junction does not follow the germline gene, possibly because of a read error.

This CDR3 comprises 12 residues. Germline V gene lookup returns CDR1 MDHEN and CDR2 SYDVKM. Profiled with immunoSEQ multiplex PCR; TCRdb holds only in-frame clones, not every one. The top ten hold around 3.3% of the sample, which has approximately 180,000 clones, approximately 85% seen once. The J gene is TRBJ2-7, the V gene TRBV28, with TRBD1 matching over 7 bases. The sequence derives from a man between 60 and 75 years old with acute or convalescent COVID-19. The sample comprised peripheral blood. CDR3 region: CASSLDRTSNCF. CDR3 DNA: TGTGCCAGCAGTTTGGACAGGACGTCTAACTGCTTC.